This T cell receptor (beta chain) was retrieved from a study of T cells in Graves' hyperthyroidism and ophthalmopathy. Looking at the study overall: Initial diagnosis, before any treatment, was when peripheral blood was collected.

Uncontrolled infection, other autoimmune disease, pregnancy and lactation each barred patients from inclusion. TCR beta CDR3 regions were amplified from RNA. In the first-round RT-PCR of the TCR CDR3, the HTBI primer set was used. Via MiXCR, TCRdb re-called the multiplex PCR reads, giving one row per CDR3 protein. The data contain fewer than 550,000 distinct CDR3 sequences, around 22% of them singletons. The V end lost 5 bases, the J end lost 4 bases, and 15 bases lay between the germline ends. The CDR3 extends over 14 amino acids. Germline V gene lookup returns CDR1 MNHNS and CDR2 SASEGT. Study outcomes and limitations: The model foresaw ophthalmopathy a median approximately 6.1 months prior to onset.

At least ten counts were recorded for this clonotype. Its antigen is undetermined. Sequencing was carried out using blood. This receptor was identified in a woman younger than 45 with Graves' ophthalmopathy. The chain has TRBV6-1 and TRBJ2-7; D not resolved. The CDR3 region has the DNA TGTGCCAGCAGTAATAACCTCAAAGAGTACGAGCAGTACTTC. Its protein product is CASSNNLKEYEQYF.